The clone carrying this T cell receptor beta chain has a single count. At one of its ends the junction is not consistent with the germline gene, which may arise from a read error. Looked up from germline, CDR1 is ENHRY and CDR2 is SYGVKD. The CDR3 is 13 residues long. The data stem from a study of tumor and adjacent non-tumor tissue in lung cancer. The template was RNA from unsorted bulk tissue. This non-tumor lung sample came from over 3 cm beyond the tumor edge. TCRbeta libraries were built with three rounds of nested PCR, modified from ARM-PCR. TCRdb analysed the multiplex PCR reads with MiXCR anew, one entry per CDR3 protein. The profile covers fewer than 100,000 distinct CDR3 sequences, with around 80% appearing a single time and just over 20% taken by the ten largest.

The chain links TRBV10-3 to TRBJ2-7; 7 bases match TRBD1. The clonotype comes from a woman in her fifties or sixties with non-small cell lung cancer. The sample was distant non-tumor lung tissue. The CDR3 sequence: CATEGQYSYEQYF. The CDR3 coding sequence is TGTGCCACCGAGGGACAGTACTCCTACGAACAGTACTTC.